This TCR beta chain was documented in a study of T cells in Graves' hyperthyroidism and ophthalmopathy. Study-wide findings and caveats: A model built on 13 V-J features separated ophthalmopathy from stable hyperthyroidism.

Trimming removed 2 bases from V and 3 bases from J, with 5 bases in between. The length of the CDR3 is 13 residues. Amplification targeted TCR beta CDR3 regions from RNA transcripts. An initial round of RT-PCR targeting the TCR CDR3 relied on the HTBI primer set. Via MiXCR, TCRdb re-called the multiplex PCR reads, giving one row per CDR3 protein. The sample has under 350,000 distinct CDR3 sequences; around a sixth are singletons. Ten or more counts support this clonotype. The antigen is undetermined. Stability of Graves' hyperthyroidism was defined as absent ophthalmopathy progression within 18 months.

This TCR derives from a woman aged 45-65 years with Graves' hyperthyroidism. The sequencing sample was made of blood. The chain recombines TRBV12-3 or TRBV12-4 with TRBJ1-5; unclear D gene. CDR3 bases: TGTGCCAGCAGTTTACAGTACAATCAGCCCCAGCATTTT. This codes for CASSLQYNQPQHF.